This T cell receptor beta chain was obtained from a study of identical twins. Germline loops: CDR1 MNHNS, CDR2 SASEGT. V lost 7 bases and J 5 bases, leaving 17 bases between the germline ends. The CDR3 runs to 14 residues. TCRdb redid the calling of the 5' RACE reads with MiXCR, one entry per CDR3 protein. The sample carries around 370,000 distinct CDR3 sequences, roughly 9% recorded once. Healthy Caucasians made up all donors. Whole-study results and caveats: Possibly, invariant MAIT and iNKT cells partly confounded zero-insertion analyses.

About this clonotype itself: Antigen unknown.

The sample comprised naive T cells sorted from blood. The receptor's source is a woman between 50 and 59 years old in good health. V is TRBV6-1 and J is TRBJ2-5; either TRBD1 or TRBD2 may fit D (6 bases each). CDR3 in DNA: TGTGCCAGCACCGCTTTAGTAGGGGGGGAGACCCAGTACTTC. Protein: CASTALVGGETQYF.